The source of this T cell receptor beta chain is a study of T cell changes during pregnancy in multiple sclerosis. The count of this clone is one. The CDR3 length is 16 residues. Trimming pared 2 bases from V and 3 bases from J, leaving 11 bases between. In germline, CDR1 is SGHVS, CDR2 FQNEAQ. The protocol was immunoSEQ multiplex PCR, while the TCRdb copy is restricted to in-frame clones and leaves out a portion. The repertoire has under 70,000 clones, 91% of them found once; the top ten carry 2% to 2.5%. This receptor was identified in a female donor in good health, enrolled as a control in a pregnancy study. The sample in question was peripheral blood, obtained in the third trimester of pregnancy. The chain has TRBV7-8 and TRBJ2-6, with a tentative D call TRBD2 (5 bases). This chain's CDR3 is CASSLSIGGGANVLTF. CDR3 in DNA: TGTGCCAGCAGCTTAAGTATCGGAGGTGGGGCCAACGTCCTGACTTTC.